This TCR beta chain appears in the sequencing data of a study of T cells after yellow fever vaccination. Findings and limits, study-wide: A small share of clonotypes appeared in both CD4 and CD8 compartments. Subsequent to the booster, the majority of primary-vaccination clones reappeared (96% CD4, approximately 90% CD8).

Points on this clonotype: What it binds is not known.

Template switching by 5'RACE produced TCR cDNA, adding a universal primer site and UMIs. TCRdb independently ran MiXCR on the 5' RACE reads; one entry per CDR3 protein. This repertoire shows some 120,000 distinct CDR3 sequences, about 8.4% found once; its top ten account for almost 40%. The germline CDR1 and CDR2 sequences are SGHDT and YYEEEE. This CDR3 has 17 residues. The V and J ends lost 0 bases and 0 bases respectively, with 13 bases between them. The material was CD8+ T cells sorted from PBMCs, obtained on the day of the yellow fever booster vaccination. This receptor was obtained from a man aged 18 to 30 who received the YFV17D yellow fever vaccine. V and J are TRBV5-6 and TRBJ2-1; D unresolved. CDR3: CASSLAAIMSSYNEQFF. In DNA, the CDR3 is TGTGCCAGCAGCTTGGCTGCAATTATGAGCTCCTACAATGAGCAGTTCTTC.